Below are 27 T cell receptor beta chains sequenced from a single sample in a study of Ad26.COV2.S vaccination and SARS-CoV-2 variants (dated by TCRdb to the early 2020s). The treatment or condition label, read with the paper, signifies: over 15 received Ad26.COV2.S at low or high dose, single or two shots; about 5 received placebo; per-sample allocation not given. Repertoires of vaccine and placebo recipients were sequenced from samples taken on day 63 after the first injection. Receptor amplification or capture employed the immunoSEQ multiplex PCR assay. Sourced from immuneACCESS, this table was stored by TCRdb with only in-frame sequences that have V and J called. A share of the clones is absent; for the studies checked, an unresolved V gene accounts for under half, and the remainder has no known explanation. In all, the sample holds hundreds of thousands of clones, and around 89% of those were seen once. Approximately 1.5% of the sample is taken by the ten largest.

The sample consisted of peripheral blood, taken in a trial of Ad26.COV2.S vaccine versus placebo. These TCRs come from a person between 18 and 60 years old who received the Ad26.COV2.S COVID-19 vaccine or a placebo.

The rearrangement uses TRBV27 and TRBJ2-7; D unresolved. Germline-derived CDR1 and CDR2 are MNHEY and SMNVEV (reference sequence). V was trimmed by 6 bases and J by 2 bases, leaving 17 bases between them. The CDR3 covers 15 residues. The CDR3 coding sequence is TGTGCCAGCAGCCCAGGTCTGTTTCTGACCTACGAGCAGTACTTC. As protein: CASSPGLFLTYEQYF.

The chain employs TRBV2 and TRBJ2-1; the D is unclear. The V gene lost 0 bases and the J gene lost 2 bases, with 11 bases spanning the gap. This CDR3 comprises 16 residues. Germline V gene lookup returns CDR1 SNHLY and CDR2 FYNNEI. CDR3 region: CASSEAPQEPYNEQFF. Written as DNA, the CDR3 is TGTGCCAGCAGTGAAGCCCCGCAGGAGCCCTACAATGAGCAGTTCTTC.

The chain recombines TRBV11-2 with TRBJ2-5, with D possibly TRBD1 on 5 matching bases. Germline loops: CDR1 SGHAT, CDR2 FQNNGV. This CDR3 spans 13 amino acids. Trimming cost V 0 bases and J 13 bases, with 15 bases left between them. The DNA for the CDR3 is TGTGCCAGCAGCTTAGATTGGGCTGGGGCCCCGTACTTC. Its translation is CASSLDWAGAPYF. The full variable domain, in which reference TRBV11-2 and TRBJ2-5 provide the parts outside the CDR3, is EAGVAQSPRYKIIEKRQSVAFWCNPISGHATLYWYQQILGQGPKLLIQFQNNGVVDDSQLPKDRFSAERLKGVDSTLKIQPAKLEDSAVYLCASSLDWAGAPYFGPGTRLLVL.

The V and J genes are TRBV6-2 or TRBV6-3 and TRBJ2-2; a weak D match, TRBD1 (5 bases). V dropped 2 bases and J dropped 6 bases, with 13 bases sitting between them. The CDR3 runs 15 residues. Per the germline V gene, CDR1 is MNHEY and CDR2 is SVGEGT. The CDR3 is CASSYPTATAGELFF. As DNA, the CDR3 is TGTGCCAGCAGTTACCCGACAGCGACGGCCGGGGAGCTGTTTTTT.

V gene TRBV19 combines with J gene TRBJ1-5, with D uncertain. CDR1 is LNHDA, CDR2 SQIVND, per germline (reference sequence). There are 14 residues in the CDR3. V was clipped by 3 bases and J by 5 bases, with 11 bases between them. CDR3 sequence reads: CASSISSTDQPQHF. The DNA for the CDR3 is TGTGCCAGTAGTATCTCCAGCACTGATCAGCCCCAGCATTTT.

The chain recombines TRBV18 with TRBJ2-6; TRBD1 agrees at 8 bases. V was clipped by 4 bases and J by 3 bases; unmatched bases: 5. The germline CDR1 and CDR2 sequences are KGHSH and LQKENI. There are 16 residues in the CDR3. The CDR3 sequence: CASSLSQGVGANVLTF. In DNA, the CDR3 is TGTGCCAGCTCACTTTCACAGGGGGTTGGGGCCAACGTCCTGACTTTC.

A single count supports this clone. This chain joins TRBV29-1 and TRBJ1-2, with TRBD1 identical over 7 bases. Losses at the gene ends were 8 bases for V and 5 bases for J; bases not matched to a gene: 8. The CDR3 runs 12 residues. The germline CDR1 and CDR2 sequences are SQVTM and ANQGSEA. The CDR3 loop reads CSTGEGLYGYTF. CDR3 nucleotide sequence: TGCAGCACAGGGGAGGGACTATATGGCTACACCTTC.

The rearrangement uses TRBV6-6 and TRBJ2-3; D not certain. The V end was cut by 1 base, the J end by 0 bases, with 8 bases between. There are 15 residues in the CDR3. The germline V gene has CDR1 MNHNY and CDR2 SVGAGI (reference sequence). The CDR3 here is CASSYFSASTDTQYF. CDR3 nucleotide sequence: TGTGCCAGCAGTTACTTCAGTGCTAGCACAGATACGCAGTATTTT.

J is TRBJ1-5 and V is TRBV6-5; TRBD1 agrees at 7 bases. The germline V gene encodes CDR1 MNHEY and CDR2 SVGAGI. Trimming at V came to 0 bases and at J to 3 bases, leaving 2 bases not matched to a gene. This CDR3 has 15 residues. The CDR3 reads CASSYSGQHNQPQHF. CDR3 nucleotide sequence: TGTGCCAGCAGTTACTCGGGACAGCACAATCAGCCCCAGCATTTT.

The chain uses TRBV2 and TRBJ1-5, with TRBD1 matching 7 bases. The CDR3 is 15 amino acids. V was clipped by 6 bases and J by 4 bases; unmatched bases: 9. CDR1 and CDR2 from the germline V gene are SNHLY and FYNNEI. For the CDR3, the DNA is TGTGCCAGCAGGGGGGACAGCGGAAGAAATCAGCCCCAGCATTTT. As protein: CASRGDSGRNQPQHF.

J is TRBJ2-7 and V is TRBV6-2 or TRBV6-3, with a possible D match to TRBD2 (7 bases). Deletions cut 3 bases from V and 3 bases from J, with 15 bases between. Germline V gene lookup returns CDR1 MNHEY and CDR2 SVGEGT. This CDR3 has 15 residues. The CDR3 nucleotides are TGTGCCAGCAGTTATTGGGCCGGGGGGCACTACGAGCAGTACTTC. The encoded protein is CASSYWAGGHYEQYF.

Comment on this clone: An end of the junction does not agree with germline; a read error may underlie this. The chain combines TRBV5-1 with TRBJ2-2; 9 nucleotides match TRBD2. Germline CDR1 reads SGHRS; CDR2 reads YFSETQ. The CDR3 loop spans 15 amino acids. CDR3 nucleotide sequence: TGCGCCCGCAGCTTGGCGGCGGGGGGGCCCGGGGAGCTGTTTTTT. The encoded protein is CARSLAAGGPGELFF.

This rearrangement joins TRBV4-3 to TRBJ2-7; D gene unclear. The length of the CDR3 is 14 residues. Germline loops: CDR1 LGHNA, CDR2 YSLEER. V was cut by 0 bases and J by 7 bases, with 13 bases left in between. CDR3 in amino acids: CASSQDQVPEEQYF. The CDR3 bases are TGCGCCAGCAGCCAAGATCAAGTCCCAGAGGAGCAGTACTTC.

J is TRBJ1-5 and V is TRBV19; TRBD1 is a possible D gene (6 bases). CDR1 LNHDA and CDR2 SQIVND come from the germline V gene (reference sequence). V lost 6 bases, J lost 6 bases, and 15 bases lay in between. This CDR3 has 14 residues. CDR3 in amino acids: CASSPGGLSQPQHF. The CDR3 DNA sequence: TGTGCCAGTAGCCCTGGGGGGCTCAGTCAGCCCCAGCATTTT.

The chain carries TRBV4-2 and TRBJ2-7; D unclear. Per the germline V gene, CDR1 is LGHNA and CDR2 is YNFKEQ. The CDR3 is 14 amino acids. The germline V and J ends were trimmed by 0 bases and 4 bases, with 10 bases remaining between them. The DNA of the CDR3 is TGTGCCAGCAGCCAAGAACGGGTAGAATACGAGCAGTACTTC. It codes for CASSQERVEYEQYF.

V and J are TRBV21-1 and TRBJ1-3; the D call in the table, TRBD1, was not verified against the DNA. TRBV21-1 is a listed pseudogene. This CDR3 region has 17 residues. The CDR3 reads CASSKEYKTHSGNTIYF. CDR3 nucleotide sequence: TGTGCCAGCAGCAAAGAATACAAAACCCACTCTGGAAACACCATATATTTT.

This clone showed up just once. The CDR3 coding sequence is TGTGCCTGGAGTGTACGGGCGGAGTCACCCCTCCACTTT. Translated: CAWSVRAESPLHF. The chain carries TRBV30 and TRBJ1-6; D is unclear. Trimming took off 0 bases at V and 10 bases at J, with 10 bases between the two ends. This CDR3 region has 13 residues. Germline assignment: CDR1 GTSNPN and CDR2 SVGIG (reference sequence).

The chain carries TRBV9 and TRBJ2-3; 7 bases are shared with TRBD1. The CDR3 is 17 residues long. Germline assignment: CDR1 SGDLS and CDR2 YYNGEE. Unmatched junction bases numbered 10, after V lost 3 bases and J lost 0 bases. The CDR3 sequence is CASSARSGTASTDTQYF. In DNA, the CDR3 is TGTGCCAGCAGCGCCCGCTCCGGGACAGCTAGCACAGATACGCAGTATTTT.

DNA for the CDR3: TGTGCCAGCAGTGGTAGGCAGGGGGGGTCCTACGAGCAGTACTTC. This sequence encodes CASSGRQGGSYEQYF. The chain uses TRBV2 and TRBJ2-7, with D possibly being TRBD1 or TRBD2 (7 bases each). The CDR3 has 15 amino acids. The V and J ends lost 4 bases and 1 base respectively, with 14 bases between them. CDR1 is SNHLY and CDR2 is FYNNEI in the germline V gene.

The CDR3 loop reads CAWTLTRGTGELFF. CDR3 nucleotides: TGTGCCTGGACCCTCACAAGGGGTACCGGGGAGCTGTTTTTT. The J gene is TRBJ2-2, the V gene TRBV30, with D possibly being TRBD1 (5 bases). Germline V gene data show CDR1 as GTSNPN and CDR2 as SVGIG (reference sequence). This CDR3 has 14 amino acids. The V and J ends lost 4 bases and 5 bases respectively, with 14 bases between them.

This chain uses TRBV7-9 with TRBJ2-3; 9 nucleotides match TRBD1. The CDR3 totals 16 residues. The J segment lost 4 bases and the V segment lost 3 bases, leaving 8 bases of the junction unmatched. Germline loops: CDR1 SEHNR, CDR2 FQNEAQ (reference sequence). Here the CDR3 DNA reads TGTGCCAGCAGCTTTGGCCCGGGACAGGGACCAGATACGCAGTATTTT. Protein sequence: CASSFGPGQGPDTQYF.

The DNA of the CDR3 is TGCGCCAGCAGTCCGGGACTGGCCCTCAATGAGCAGTTCTTC. This codes for CASSPGLALNEQFF. The gene calls are TRBV10-1 and TRBJ2-1, with D perhaps TRBD2 (6 bases). V lost 5 bases to trimming and J lost 6 bases, with 14 bases between them. This CDR3 is 14 amino acids long. Germline lookup yields CDR1 WNHNN and CDR2 SYGVQD (reference sequence).

The chain carries TRBV19 and TRBJ1-5; TRBD1 might be the D (6 bases). The V gene's germline CDR1 is LNHDA and CDR2 SQIVND (reference sequence). The CDR3 is 13 residues long. Trimming took 5 bases from V and 7 from J, leaving 12 bases between them. In DNA form, the CDR3 reads TGTGCCAGTAGTCAACAGGGACACCAGCCCCAGCATTTT. The encoded protein is CASSQQGHQPQHF.

The chain joins TRBV7-9 to TRBJ2-3; 9 nucleotides line up with TRBD2. The CDR3 loop spans 15 amino acids. Germline CDR1 SEHNR, CDR2 FQNEAQ (reference sequence). The V and J ends lost 1 base and 6 bases, in that order; junction bases with no gene match: 5. CDR3 amino acids: CASSLVSSGDDTQYF. CDR3 DNA: TGTGCCAGCAGCTTAGTGTCTAGCGGGGACGATACGCAGTATTTT.

This chain joins TRBV7-6 and TRBJ2-2, with TRBD2 matching 8 bases. The CDR3 runs to 17 residues. The trim removed 2 bases at V and 4 bases at J, leaving 9 bases unmatched. Germline lookup yields CDR1 SGHVS and CDR2 FNYEAQ. The CDR3 nucleotides read TGTGCCAGCAGCTTAAACCCCCGGGAGGGTGCCACCGGGGAGCTGTTTTTT. Translating gives CASSLNPREGATGELFF.

This rearrangement joins TRBV12-3 or TRBV12-4 to TRBJ2-7; 7 bases fit TRBD1. The CDR3 sequence is 13 residues long. Unmatched junction bases numbered 4, after V lost 6 bases and J lost 2 bases. CDR3 sequence: CASRPGQAYEQYF. The CDR3 bases are TGTGCCAGCAGACCCGGACAGGCCTACGAGCAGTACTTC.

This clone was counted a single time. The chain is built from TRBV2 and TRBJ2-5, with 7 bases lining up with TRBD2. Unmatched junction bases numbered 5, after V lost 7 bases and J lost 3 bases. This CDR3 has 13 amino acids. Germline V gene lookup returns CDR1 SNHLY and CDR2 FYNNEI. Here the CDR3 DNA reads TGTGCCAGCAAGGCTCTAGCGGAAGAGACCCAGTACTTC. This gives the protein CASKALAEETQYF.